Detailed here is one T cell receptor (beta chain). This clonotype has just a few counts. It has no known antigen specificity. No much larger clone is present one base from it, and per-base qualities are unavailable. These reads were obtained on an Illumina NovaSeq 6000. cDNA libraries for TCRalpha and TCRbeta were prepared by 5'RACE using constant-segment primers, with sample barcodes and unique molecular identifiers added. RNA was extracted from every sample with Trizol reagent. Amplification of the libraries took two PCR steps, and the second step added a second sample barcode plus Illumina TruSeq adapters. Sequencing of the libraries was done on an Illumina NovaSeq, producing 2 x 150 bp paired-end reads. The authors' pipeline ran thus. The reads were demultiplexed and collapsed into UMI-guided consensus sequences using migec v1.2.7. Using mixcr v2.1.11, UMI consensuses were aligned to TRA and TRB V and J templates and then assembled into clonotypes. Expanded or contracted clonotypes were those called significant by both edgeR and NoisET, with noise models trained on biological replicates. edgeR calls used a false discovery rate-adjusted p below 0.01 and a log2 fold-change threshold of 1. As an exploratory analysis of dynamics, max-normalized trajectories of the 1000 most abundant clonotypes were examined with PCA combined with hierarchical clustering. Each responding clone was given a CD4 or CD8 phenotype based on the CD4+ and CD8+ repertoires, which had been sequenced separately. TCRdb's own reprocessing of the public reads used fastp at Q25 and MiXCR and kept productive beta chains. Duplicate CDR3 protein sequences are folded into a single record with the most common DNA and genes. The V and J calls reflect TCRdb's pipeline rather than the authors' work. The sample has approximately 570,000 distinct CDR3 sequences on record, about a sixth of them singletons. The ten largest clones take up 9.5% to 15% of the sample.

This sample was taken from a study of T-cell memory formation after mild COVID-19 (dated by TCRdb to about 2021). With respect to the entire study: Most TCR sequence clusters were specific to one of the two donors. T-cell clones expanding and contracting after mild COVID-19 in two donors were tracked by longitudinal TCRalpha and TCRbeta repertoire sequencing. Two young, previously healthy adult volunteers made up the cohort, one male and one female. Points the paper makes about the study in general: Some responding clones were found in pre-infection memory, which suggests that pre-existing cross-reactive memory T cells took part in the SARS-CoV-2 response. Contracting CD4+ clones were found mainly in CM and EM memory subsets, while CD8+ clones were enriched in EMRA. The study covered only a couple of mild cases, and larger cohorts including severe cases with pre-infection samples were considered necessary. Whether the second-wave clones peaking on day 37 were SARS-CoV-2 specific was not confirmed. Clones contracting from day 15 to 85 had balanced CD4/CD8 phenotypes, while a second wave expanding from day 15 to 37 was biased towards CD4+.

Ficoll-Paque density gradient centrifugation was used to isolate PBMCs. The TCR sequence derives from an adult woman who had mild COVID-19 (a few samples of this study predate the infection). The sample titles of this study are shuffled in the database, so cell type and time point are left out; the donor was told from shared clones. Sequenced input: PBMCs or a T cell subset sorted from them (not recorded which).

This receptor carries the CDR3 CASSFWDGTDTQYF. The nucleotide sequence reads TGTGCCAGCAGCTTTTGGGATGGCACAGATACGCAGTATTTT. The receptor chain draws on TRBV11-2 and TRBJ2-3; a confident D gene designation cannot be given. CDR1 and CDR2 are read off the germline V gene as SGHAT and FQNNGV. The cysteine opens and the phenylalanine closes a CDR3 of 14 amino acids. Only the CDR3 region is kept as DNA, spanning 42 bases read in frame from base 1. V is shortened by 3 bases, J by 1 base, and the region joining them spans 8 bases.